This TCR beta chain comes out of a study of blood T cell repertoires in COVID-19. The overall study: Acute and convalescent COVID-19 specimens originated in the United States, Italy and Spain. PBMCs, B-cell-depleted T cells, or T cells provided the cDNA or gDNA that made up the material.

In the authors' methods: Using reference gene primer amplification, nucleated cell counts were estimated. Sequencing was performed with immunoSEQ multiplex PCR; in TCRdb, only in-frame clones are kept and a portion is missing. That table furnishes V, J and clone size, whereas the DNA furnished D and trimming. The sample shows more than 250,000 clones, about 85% of them seen only once. This CDR3 is built from 15 residues. With 5 bases clipped from V and 4 bases from J, the junction kept 6 bases outside the gene matches. Germline CDR1 is PRHDT and CDR2 is FYEKMQ (reference sequence). Individuals drawn from around 24 US areas were about 18 to 95 years old.

The V gene is TRBV13, the J gene TRBJ1-2; TRBD1 aligns across 11 bases. The clonotype comes from a woman aged 25 to 39 who had recovered from COVID-19. Sequenced: PBMCs or T cells enriched from blood (not recorded which). This chain's CDR3 is CASSTRTGGGYGYTF. In nucleotides, the CDR3 is TGTGCCAGCAGCACCCGGACAGGGGGCGGCTATGGCTACACCTTC.